This TCR beta chain was obtained from a study of molecular identifiers for immune sequencing clone quantification. Study conclusions and caveats: Clonotypes surpassing 20 RNA copies contained over 99% of effector molecules, versus under 1% in naive cells.

Methods described previously were used for bulk TCR libraries, and listed TCR primers were applied. TCRdb reprocessed the PCR reads with MiXCR, giving one entry per CDR3 protein. The table lists more than 300,000 distinct CDR3 sequences, 20% to 25% of them singletons. Isolation of naive CD8 T cells was achieved by sorting on a CD8+CD4-CCR7+CD45RA+ phenotype. CDR1 is DFQATT and CDR2 is SNEGSKA in the germline V gene (reference sequence). The CDR3 runs to 15 residues. A remark on this clonotype: The antigen is not known. At one of its ends the junction is not consistent with the germline gene, which may arise from a read error.

The sample was naive CD8+ T cells from blood, with Jurkat cell RNA spiked in. Noted subset: FACS-sorted CD8+CD4-CCR7+CD45RA+ naive T cells. This clonotype originated in a human donor in good health. Some libraries in this study had Jurkat cell RNA spiked in. V usage is TRBV20-1 and J usage is TRBJ2-3, with a tentative D call TRBD1 (6 bases). CDR3 region: CRARGAGASTDTQYF. CDR3 nucleotide sequence: TGCAGGGCTAGAGGGGCAGGGGCAAGCACAGATACGCAGTATTTT.